This TCR beta chain was found in a study of early T cells in non-severe SARS-CoV-2 infection. Study overall: Sequencing of unsorted whole blood was done on bulk RNA, leaving chains unpaired. The study's findings and limits: Matching against VDJdb likely underestimated virus-specific expansions, favoring anti-spike CD8.

This clonotype was observed at least ten times. As yet, its antigen is unknown. The protocol attached unique molecular identifiers to individual cDNA molecules. TCRdb re-analysed the 5' RACE reads in MiXCR, keeping a single row per CDR3 protein. The top ten clones hold about 20% of a sample with tens of thousands of distinct CDR3 sequences, roughly a tenth of them seen once. The CDR3 length is 14 residues. The ends lost 6 bases at V and 7 bases at J; junction bases unmatched: 8. The germline CDR1 and CDR2 sequences are MNHNY and SVGAGI (reference sequence). The clonotype comes from an adult who was a healthcare worker with PCR-confirmed SARS-CoV-2 infection or an uninfected control (not recorded which). The V gene is TRBV6-6, the J gene TRBJ2-1; 8 bases are shared with TRBD1. The sample taken for sequencing was whole blood. The CDR3 sequence is CASRTGTGGNEQFF. CDR3 nucleotides: TGTGCCAGCAGGACCGGGACAGGAGGGAATGAGCAGTTCTTC.